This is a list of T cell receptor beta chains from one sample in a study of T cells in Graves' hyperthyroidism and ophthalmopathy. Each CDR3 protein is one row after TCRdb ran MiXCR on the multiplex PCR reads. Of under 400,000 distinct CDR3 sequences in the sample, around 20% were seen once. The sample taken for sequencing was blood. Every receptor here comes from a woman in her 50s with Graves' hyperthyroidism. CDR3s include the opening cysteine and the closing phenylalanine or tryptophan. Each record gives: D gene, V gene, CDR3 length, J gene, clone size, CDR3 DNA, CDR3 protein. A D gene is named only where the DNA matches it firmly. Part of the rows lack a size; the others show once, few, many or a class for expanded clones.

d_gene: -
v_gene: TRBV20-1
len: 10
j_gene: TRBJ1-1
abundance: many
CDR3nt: TGCAGTGCTGGGAACACTGAAGCTTTCTTT
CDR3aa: CSAGNTEAFF

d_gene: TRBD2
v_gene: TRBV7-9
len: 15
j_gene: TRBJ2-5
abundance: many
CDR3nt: TGTGCCAGCAGTCGAATCCCCCAAGCGGGGGAGACCCAGTACTTC
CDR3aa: CASSRIPQAGETQYF

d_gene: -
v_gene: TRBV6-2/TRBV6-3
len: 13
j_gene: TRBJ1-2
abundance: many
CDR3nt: TGTGCCAGCAGCTTACAGGGAACCCTTGGCTACACCTTC
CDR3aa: CASSLQGTLGYTF

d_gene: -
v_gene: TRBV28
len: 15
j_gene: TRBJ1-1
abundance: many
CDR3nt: TGTGCCAGCAGCTCCCATACGCTGAAGAACACTGAAGCTTTCTTT
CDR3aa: CASSSHTLKNTEAFF

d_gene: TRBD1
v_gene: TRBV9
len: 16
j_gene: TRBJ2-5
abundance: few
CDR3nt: TGTGCCAGCAGCGTAGCTGGCAACAGGGGACAAGAGACCCAGTACTTC
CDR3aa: CASSVAGNRGQETQYF

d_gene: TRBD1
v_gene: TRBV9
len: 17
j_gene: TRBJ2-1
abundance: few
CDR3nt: TGTGCCAGCAGCTCGGGACAGGGGGCGGCCTCCTACAATGAGCAGTTCTTC
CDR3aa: CASSSGQGAASYNEQFF

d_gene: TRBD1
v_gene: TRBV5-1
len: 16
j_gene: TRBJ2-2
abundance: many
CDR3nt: TGCGCCAGCAGCTTGCCGAGACAGGGGGCTTCCGGGGAGCTGTTTTTT
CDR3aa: CASSLPRQGASGELFF

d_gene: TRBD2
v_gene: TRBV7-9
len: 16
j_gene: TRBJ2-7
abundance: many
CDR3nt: TGTGCCAGCAGCGGGGGGACTAGCGGGAGAAGGTACGAGCAGTACTTC
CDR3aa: CASSGGTSGRRYEQYF

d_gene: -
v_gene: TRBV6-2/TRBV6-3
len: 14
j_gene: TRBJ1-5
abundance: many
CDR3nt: TGTGCCAGCAGTAAGGGAAGAGGCAATCAGCCCCAGCATTTT
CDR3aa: CASSKGRGNQPQHF

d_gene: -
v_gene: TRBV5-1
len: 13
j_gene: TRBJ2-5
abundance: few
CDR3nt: TGCGCCAGCGCCGGGTCTGGTCAAGAGACCCAGTACTTC
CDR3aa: CASAGSGQETQYF

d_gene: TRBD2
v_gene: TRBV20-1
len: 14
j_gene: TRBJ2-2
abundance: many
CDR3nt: TGCAGTGCTATGCTAGCGGGGAACACCGGGGAGCTGTTTTTT
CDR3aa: CSAMLAGNTGELFF

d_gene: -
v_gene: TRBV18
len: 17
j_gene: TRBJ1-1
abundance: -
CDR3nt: TGTGCCAGCTCACCACTCCCCTTAGCAGGTATGAACACTGAAGCTTTCTTT
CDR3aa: CASSPLPLAGMNTEAFF

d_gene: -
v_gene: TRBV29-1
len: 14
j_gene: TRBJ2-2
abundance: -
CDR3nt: TGCAGCGTCCAGGGTCCCACGCTAAACGGGGAGCTGTTTTTT
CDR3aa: CSVQGPTLNGELFF

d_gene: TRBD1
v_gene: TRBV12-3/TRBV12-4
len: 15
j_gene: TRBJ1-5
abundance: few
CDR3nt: TGTGCCAGCAGTTGGGGACAGGGTTTGCGTCAGCCCCAGCATTTT
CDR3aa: CASSWGQGLRQPQHF

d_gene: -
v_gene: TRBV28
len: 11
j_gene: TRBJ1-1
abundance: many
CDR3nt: TGTGCCAGCAGTTTACAAAAGGAAGCTTTCTTT
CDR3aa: CASSLQKEAFF

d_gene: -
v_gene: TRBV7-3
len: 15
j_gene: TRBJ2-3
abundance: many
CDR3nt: TGTGCCAGCAGCTTCCGGGGAACTAGCACAGATACGCAGTATTTT
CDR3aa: CASSFRGTSTDTQYF

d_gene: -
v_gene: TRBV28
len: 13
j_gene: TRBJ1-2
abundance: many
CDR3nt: TGTGCCAGCACCGTACTACAGGGACATGGCTACACCTTC
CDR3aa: CASTVLQGHGYTF

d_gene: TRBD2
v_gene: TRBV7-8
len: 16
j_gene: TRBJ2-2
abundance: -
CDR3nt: TGTGCCAGCAGCATGTTACTAGCGGGAGGGCCCGGGGAGCTGTTTTTT
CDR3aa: CASSMLLAGGPGELFF

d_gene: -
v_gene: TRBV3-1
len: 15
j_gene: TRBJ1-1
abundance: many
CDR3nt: TGTGCCAGCAGCCGCCACGACAGGCGGAACACTGAAGCTTTCTTT
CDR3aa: CASSRHDRRNTEAFF

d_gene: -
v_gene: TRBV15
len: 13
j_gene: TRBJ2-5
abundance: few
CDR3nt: TGTGCCACCAGCAGAGATCCGACAGGAACAAAGTACTTC
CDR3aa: CATSRDPTGTKYF

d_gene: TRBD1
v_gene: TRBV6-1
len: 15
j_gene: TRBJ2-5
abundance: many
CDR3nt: TGTGCCAGCACCACCGCCGGGACAGGGAAGGAGACCCAGTACTTC
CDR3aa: CASTTAGTGKETQYF

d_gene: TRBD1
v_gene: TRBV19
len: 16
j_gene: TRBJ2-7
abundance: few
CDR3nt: TGTGCCAGTAGTTCCCGGAGGGACAGGGGCACCTACGAGCAGTACTTC
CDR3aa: CASSSRRDRGTYEQYF

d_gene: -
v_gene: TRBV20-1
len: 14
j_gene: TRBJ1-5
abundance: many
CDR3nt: TGCAGTGCTAGGTTCGGATTTAGCAATCAGCCCCAGCATTTT
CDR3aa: CSARFGFSNQPQHF

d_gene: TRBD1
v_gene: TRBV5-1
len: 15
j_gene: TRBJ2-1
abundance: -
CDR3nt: TGCGCCAGCAGCTTGGGAGGGGGCAATGGTAATGAGCAGTTCTTC
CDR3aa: CASSLGGGNGNEQFF

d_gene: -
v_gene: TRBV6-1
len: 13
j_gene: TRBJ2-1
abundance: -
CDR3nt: TGTGCCAGCAGTGTAGGGGGTCCAATTGAGCAGTTCTTC
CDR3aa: CASSVGGPIEQFF

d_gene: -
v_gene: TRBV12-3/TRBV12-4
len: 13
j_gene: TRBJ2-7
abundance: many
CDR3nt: TGTGCCAGCAGTTTGTCAGGGCCCTACGAGCAGTACTTC
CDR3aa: CASSLSGPYEQYF

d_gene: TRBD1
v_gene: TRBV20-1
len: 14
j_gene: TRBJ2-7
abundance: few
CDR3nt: TGCAGTGCTAGAGCGCCGGGACAGGGATACGAGCAGTACTTC
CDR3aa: CSARAPGQGYEQYF

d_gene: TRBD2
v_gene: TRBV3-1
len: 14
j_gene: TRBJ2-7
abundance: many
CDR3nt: TGTGCCAGCAGCCAAGTACTAGCGGGAGTTCGGCAGTACTTC
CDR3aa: CASSQVLAGVRQYF

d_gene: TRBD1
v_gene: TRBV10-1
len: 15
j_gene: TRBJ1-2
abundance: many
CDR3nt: TGCGCCAGCAGCCCGGGACAGGGATATAACTATGGCTACACCTTC
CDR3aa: CASSPGQGYNYGYTF

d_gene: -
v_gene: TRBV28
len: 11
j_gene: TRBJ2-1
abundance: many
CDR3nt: TGTGCCACCTTAGTACCGGGACTTCAGTTCTTC
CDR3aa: CATLVPGLQFF

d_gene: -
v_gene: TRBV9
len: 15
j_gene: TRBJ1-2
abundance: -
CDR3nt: TGTGCCAGCAGCTCGCCCAGGGGCACGAACTATGGCTACACCTTC
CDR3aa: CASSSPRGTNYGYTF

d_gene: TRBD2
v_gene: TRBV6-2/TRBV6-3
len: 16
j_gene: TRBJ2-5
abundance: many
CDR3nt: TGTGCCAGCAGTCGAGCGACTAGCGGGGCACAAGAGACCCAGTACTTC
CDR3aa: CASSRATSGAQETQYF

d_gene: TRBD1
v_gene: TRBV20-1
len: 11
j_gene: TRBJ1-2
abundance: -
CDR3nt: TGCAGAACACAGGGGGTGAATGGCTACACCTTC
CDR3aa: CRTQGVNGYTF

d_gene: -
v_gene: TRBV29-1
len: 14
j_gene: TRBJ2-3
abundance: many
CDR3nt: TGCAGCGTTCCCAGGGGCGAACTCACAGATACGCAGTATTTT
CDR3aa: CSVPRGELTDTQYF

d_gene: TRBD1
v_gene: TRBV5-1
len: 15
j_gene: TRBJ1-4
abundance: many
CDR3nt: TGCGCCAGCAGCTTGGCCGGGACAGGGACCGAAAAACTGTTTTTT
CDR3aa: CASSLAGTGTEKLFF

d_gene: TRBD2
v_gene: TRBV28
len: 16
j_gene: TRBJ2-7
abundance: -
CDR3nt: TGTGCCAGCAGTTTGGCCGCGGGGGGCCTTTCCTACGAGCAGTACTTC
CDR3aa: CASSLAAGGLSYEQYF

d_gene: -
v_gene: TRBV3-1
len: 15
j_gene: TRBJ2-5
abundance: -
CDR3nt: TGTGCCAGCAGCCATGGTCCGGGGCAGGGAGAGACCCAGTACTTC
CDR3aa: CASSHGPGQGETQYF

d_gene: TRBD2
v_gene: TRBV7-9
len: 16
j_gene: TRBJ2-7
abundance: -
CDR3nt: TGTGCCAGCAGTCACGAAGCGGGAGAGGGATCCTACGAGCAGTACTTC
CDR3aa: CASSHEAGEGSYEQYF

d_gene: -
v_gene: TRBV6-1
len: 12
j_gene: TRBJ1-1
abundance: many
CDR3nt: TGTGCCAGCGAGTTCCCCCAGGGATTCGCTTTCTTT
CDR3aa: CASEFPQGFAFF

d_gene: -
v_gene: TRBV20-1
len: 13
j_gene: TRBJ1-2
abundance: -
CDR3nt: TGCAGTGCTAGCCGAGCGGGACCGGATGGCTACACCTTC
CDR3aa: CSASRAGPDGYTF

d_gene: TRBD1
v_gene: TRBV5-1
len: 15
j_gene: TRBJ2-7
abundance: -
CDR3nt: TGCGCCAGCAGCTGGGGACAGGGGGAAACCTACGAGCAGTACTTC
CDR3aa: CASSWGQGETYEQYF

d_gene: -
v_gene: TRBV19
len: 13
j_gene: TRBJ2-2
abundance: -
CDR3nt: TGTGCCAGTAGTCGTAAGAACACCGGGGAGCTGTTTTTT
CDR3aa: CASSRKNTGELFF

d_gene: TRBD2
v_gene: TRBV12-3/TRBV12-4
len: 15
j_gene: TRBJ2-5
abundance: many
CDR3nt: TGTGCCAGCAGGAGTAGCGGGGGGATACAAGAGACCCAGTACTTC
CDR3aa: CASRSSGGIQETQYF

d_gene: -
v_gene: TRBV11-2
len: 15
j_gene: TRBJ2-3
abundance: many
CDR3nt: TGTGCCAGCAGCTCATTGGGGCTATTCACAGATACGCAGTATTTT
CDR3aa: CASSSLGLFTDTQYF

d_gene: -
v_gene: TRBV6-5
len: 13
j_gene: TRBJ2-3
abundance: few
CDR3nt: TGTGCCAGCAGTTACCAACGGGCCGATACGCAGTATTTT
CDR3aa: CASSYQRADTQYF

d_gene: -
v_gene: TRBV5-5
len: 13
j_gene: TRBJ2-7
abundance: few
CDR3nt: TGTGCCAGCAGCCTACTAGCCGGGTACGAGCAGTACTTC
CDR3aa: CASSLLAGYEQYF

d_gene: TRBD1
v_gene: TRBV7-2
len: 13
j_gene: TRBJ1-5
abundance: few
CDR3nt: TGTGCCAGCAGCTCTGACAGGGGTCAGCCCCAGCATTTT
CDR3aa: CASSSDRGQPQHF

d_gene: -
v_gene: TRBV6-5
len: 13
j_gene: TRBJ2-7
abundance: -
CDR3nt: TGTGCCAGCAGTTACAGTTCCAGCTACGGGCAGTACTTC
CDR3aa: CASSYSSSYGQYF